The sequence of this T cell receptor beta chain was determined in a study of beta chain features in type 1 diabetes. Expressed TCRB transcripts were sequenced after all isolated RNA was converted to cDNA. Produced via immunoSEQ multiplex PCR; TCRdb's table is partial and in-frame only. This sample carries about 400,000 clones, 10% to 15% of them seen once, and the ten largest clones take approximately 0.015%. The junction had 5 bases not matched to a gene; V was cut back by 2 bases and J by 5 bases. Germline lookup yields CDR1 ENHRY and CDR2 SYGVKD. There are 14 residues in the CDR3. The V call is TRBV10-3, the J call TRBJ2-7; 8 nucleotides line up with TRBD1. The sample was naive CD4+ T cells from blood. The sequence came from a man between 18 and 35 years old in good health. The CDR3 here is CAISEGQGPNEQYF. For the CDR3, the DNA is TGTGCCATCAGTGAGGGACAGGGTCCAAACGAGCAGTACTTC.